This TCR beta chain was recovered during a study of T cell changes during pregnancy in multiple sclerosis (dated by TCRdb to between 2018 and 2021). Context from the whole study: The study examined how the T cell repertoire changed over the course of pregnancy in women with multiple sclerosis.

Comments on this clone: The antigen this receptor binds is unknown. It has no much larger one-base neighbor in the sample; base qualities were not kept.

Libraries were built with the immunoSEQ multiplex PCR assay. The clones in this table, taken by TCRdb from immuneACCESS, are in-frame only. Not every clone is retained; where verified, under half of the shortfall comes from an unresolved V gene, and the cause of the rest is unknown. The sample table holds some 99,000 clones, of which approximately 90% were seen once. The top ten clonotypes cover more than 2% of the sample. Its CDR3 holds 15 amino acids, cysteine through phenylalanine. This entry keeps only the CDR3 DNA: 45 bases, framed from base 1. CDR1 and CDR2 are drawn from the germline V gene (reference sequence): MNHEY, SMNVEV. Trimming costs V 6 bases and J 5 bases, and their ends lie 19 bases apart.

The sequence is built from TRBV27 and TRBJ2-5, with an unclear D gene assignment. The specimen comprised peripheral blood, sampled after pregnancy. The source of this sequence is a female donor in good health, enrolled as a control in a pregnancy study. CDR3 region: CASSPASQTWETQYF. Here is the DNA: TGTGCCAGCAGCCCCGCGTCGCAAACGTGGGAGACCCAGTACTTC.